Listed below are T cell receptor beta chains from one sample, sequenced in a study of blood T cell repertoires in COVID-19. Data came from immunoSEQ multiplex PCR; TCRdb stores just in-frame clones and leaves some out. Among about 250,000 clones listed, about nine tenths were seen once. Specimen: PBMCs or T cells enriched from blood (not recorded which). The receptors originated from a woman aged 25 to 39 with acute COVID-19. CDR3s include the opening cysteine and the closing phenylalanine or tryptophan. Each record gives: clone size, D gene, V gene, J gene, CDR3 length, CDR3 protein, CDR3 DNA. The D gene is left open where the match is weak. Size is stated for part of the rows, as once, few or many counts, or as a class when the clone is expanded.

clone size: NA; D gene: TRBD2; V gene: TRBV11-2; J gene: TRBJ2-1; CDR3 length: 16; CDR3 protein: CASSLIRLAADNEQFF; CDR3 DNA: TGTGCCAGCAGCTTGATTCGACTAGCAGCGGACAATGAGCAGTTCTTC
clone size: few; D gene: NA; V gene: TRBV6-2/TRBV6-3; J gene: TRBJ2-5; CDR3 length: 11; CDR3 protein: CASSSGETQYF; CDR3 DNA: TGTGCCAGCAGTTCAGGAGAGACCCAGTACTTC
clone size: NA; D gene: NA; V gene: TRBV7-2; J gene: TRBJ1-4; CDR3 length: 15; CDR3 protein: CASSLNSQANEKLFF; CDR3 DNA: TGTGCCAGCAGCTTAAATTCACAGGCTAATGAAAAACTGTTTTTT
clone size: NA; D gene: TRBD1; V gene: TRBV4-3; J gene: TRBJ1-6; CDR3 length: 14; CDR3 protein: CASSQWQGASPLHF; CDR3 DNA: TGCGCCAGCAGCCAGTGGCAGGGGGCTTCACCCCTCCACTTT
clone size: NA; D gene: NA; V gene: TRBV29-1; J gene: TRBJ2-5; CDR3 length: 13; CDR3 protein: CSVEGAGLETQYF; CDR3 DNA: TGCAGCGTTGAAGGAGCAGGGTTAGAGACCCAGTACTTC
clone size: NA; D gene: TRBD1; V gene: TRBV7-9; J gene: TRBJ1-2; CDR3 length: 16; CDR3 protein: CASSTRTGGADYGYTF; CDR3 DNA: TGTGCCAGCAGCACCAGGACAGGGGGCGCGGACTATGGCTACACCTTC
clone size: NA; D gene: TRBD2; V gene: TRBV2; J gene: TRBJ2-1; CDR3 length: 20; CDR3 protein: CASSTRDRVVLAGGYNEQFF; CDR3 DNA: TGTGCCAGCAGTACCCGGGACAGGGTAGTACTAGCGGGGGGCTACAATGAGCAGTTCTTC
clone size: NA; D gene: TRBD1; V gene: TRBV4-3; J gene: TRBJ1-5; CDR3 length: 15; CDR3 protein: CASSLYRGPNQPQHF; CDR3 DNA: TGCGCCAGCAGCCTCTACAGGGGACCCAATCAGCCCCAGCATTTT
clone size: few; D gene: NA; V gene: TRBV29-1; J gene: TRBJ2-7; CDR3 length: 12; CDR3 protein: CSVAPGDYEQYF; CDR3 DNA: TGCAGCGTTGCTCCAGGGGACTACGAGCAGTACTTC
clone size: NA; D gene: TRBD1; V gene: TRBV6-5; J gene: TRBJ1-4; CDR3 length: 16; CDR3 protein: CASSYSTAGGLEKLFF; CDR3 DNA: TGTGCCAGCAGTTACTCGACGGCAGGGGGCCTCGAAAAACTGTTTTTT
clone size: NA; D gene: TRBD1; V gene: TRBV10-2; J gene: TRBJ2-2; CDR3 length: 16; CDR3 protein: CASISGTGTNTGELFF; CDR3 DNA: TGCGCCAGCATCTCCGGGACAGGGACGAACACCGGGGAGCTGTTTTTT
clone size: NA; D gene: NA; V gene: TRBV5-6; J gene: TRBJ1-2; CDR3 length: 17; CDR3 protein: CASSLVWSTGLIYGYTF; CDR3 DNA: TGTGCCAGCAGCTTAGTTTGGTCTACAGGCCTTATCTATGGCTACACCTTC
clone size: NA; D gene: NA; V gene: TRBV7-9; J gene: TRBJ1-5; CDR3 length: 15; CDR3 protein: CASSLSGLSNQPQHF; CDR3 DNA: TGTGCCAGCAGCTTATCAGGTCTCAGCAATCAGCCCCAGCATTTT
clone size: NA; D gene: NA; V gene: TRBV12-5; J gene: TRBJ1-1; CDR3 length: 13; CDR3 protein: CASGLVSGTEAFF; CDR3 DNA: TGTGCTAGTGGTTTGGTATCGGGTACTGAAGCTTTCTTT
clone size: NA; D gene: TRBD2; V gene: TRBV3-1/TRBV3-2; J gene: TRBJ2-3; CDR3 length: 16; CDR3 protein: CASSQSVAGYTDTQYF; CDR3 DNA: TGTGCCAGCAGCCAGTCGGTAGCGGGGTACACAGATACGCAGTATTTT
clone size: once; D gene: NA; V gene: TRBV5-8; J gene: TRBJ1-2; CDR3 length: 13; CDR3 protein: CASSRTGNYGYTF; CDR3 DNA: TGTGCCAGCAGCCGCACGGGAAACTATGGCTACACCTTC
clone size: NA; D gene: NA; V gene: TRBV5-8; J gene: TRBJ1-5; CDR3 length: 14; CDR3 protein: CASSFGQTNQPQHF; CDR3 DNA: TGTGCCAGCAGCTTTGGACAGACCAATCAGCCCCAGCATTTT
clone size: NA; D gene: NA; V gene: TRBV6-5; J gene: TRBJ1-2; CDR3 length: 14; CDR3 protein: CASSYTTGYGGYTF; CDR3 DNA: TGTGCCAGCAGTTATACTACAGGGTACGGTGGCTACACCTTC
clone size: NA; D gene: NA; V gene: TRBV10-3; J gene: TRBJ1-1; CDR3 length: 15; CDR3 protein: CAISEQNQGYTEAFF; CDR3 DNA: TGTGCCATCAGTGAACAAAATCAGGGTTACACTGAAGCTTTCTTT
clone size: NA; D gene: NA; V gene: TRBV7-9; J gene: TRBJ1-6; CDR3 length: 19; CDR3 protein: CASSYPPAGRGLRNSPLHF; CDR3 DNA: TGTGCCAGCAGCTACCCACCGGCGGGGAGAGGTTTGCGAAATTCACCCCTCCACTTT
clone size: NA; D gene: NA; V gene: TRBV9; J gene: TRBJ1-1; CDR3 length: 14; CDR3 protein: CASSETTLNTEAFF; CDR3 DNA: TGTGCCAGCAGCGAGACAACCCTCAACACTGAAGCTTTCTTT
clone size: NA; D gene: NA; V gene: TRBV12-3/TRBV12-4; J gene: TRBJ1-1; CDR3 length: 12; CDR3 protein: CASTQGYAEAFF; CDR3 DNA: TGTGCCAGCACCCAGGGCTACGCTGAAGCTTTCTTT
clone size: NA; D gene: TRBD1; V gene: TRBV20-1; J gene: TRBJ2-2; CDR3 length: 18; CDR3 protein: CSASRSGTGDFMTGELFF; CDR3 DNA: TGCAGTGCTAGTCGATCGGGGACAGGGGATTTTATGACCGGGGAGCTGTTTTTT
clone size: NA; D gene: NA; V gene: TRBV6-6; J gene: TRBJ1-3; CDR3 length: 15; CDR3 protein: CASSHRVNSGNTIYF; CDR3 DNA: TGTGCCAGCAGTCACAGGGTAAACTCTGGAAACACCATATATTTT
clone size: NA; D gene: NA; V gene: TRBV18; J gene: TRBJ1-2; CDR3 length: 16; CDR3 protein: CASSPPSIDRHYGYTF; CDR3 DNA: TGTGCCAGCTCACCACCAAGTATCGACAGGCACTATGGCTACACCTTC
clone size: NA; D gene: TRBD1; V gene: TRBV6-5; J gene: TRBJ1-6; CDR3 length: 14; CDR3 protein: CASGVGTGLDALHF; CDR3 DNA: TGTGCCTCCGGGGTTGGGACAGGTCTCGACGCCCTCCACTTT
clone size: NA; D gene: NA; V gene: TRBV6-1; J gene: TRBJ1-5; CDR3 length: 14; CDR3 protein: CASSEQGGNQPQHF; CDR3 DNA: TGTGCCAGCAGTGAACAGGGTGGCAATCAGCCCCAGCATTTT
clone size: NA; D gene: NA; V gene: TRBV2; J gene: TRBJ2-7; CDR3 length: 14; CDR3 protein: CASSAQWKNYEQYF; CDR3 DNA: TGTGCCAGCAGTGCACAGTGGAAAAACTACGAGCAGTACTTC
clone size: NA; D gene: TRBD1; V gene: TRBV19; J gene: TRBJ1-6; CDR3 length: 15; CDR3 protein: CASKPLHRGGSPLHF; CDR3 DNA: TGTGCCAGTAAACCCCTCCACAGGGGTGGATCACCCCTCCACTTT
clone size: NA; D gene: NA; V gene: TRBV7-9; J gene: TRBJ1-2; CDR3 length: 16; CDR3 protein: CASSLGVLGLGLAQDF; CDR3 DNA: TGTGCCAGCAGCTTAGGGGTATTGGGACTGGGGCTCGCCCAGGATTTC
clone size: NA; D gene: NA; V gene: TRBV27; J gene: TRBJ1-1; CDR3 length: 13; CDR3 protein: CASSLAQNTEAFF; CDR3 DNA: TGTGCCAGCAGTCTAGCCCAAAACACTGAAGCTTTCTTT
clone size: NA; D gene: TRBD1; V gene: TRBV11-2; J gene: TRBJ2-5; CDR3 length: 15; CDR3 protein: CASSLAPTGQETQYF; CDR3 DNA: TGTGCCAGCAGCTTAGCCCCGACAGGGCAAGAGACCCAGTACTTC
clone size: NA; D gene: NA; V gene: TRBV2; J gene: TRBJ2-3; CDR3 length: 14; CDR3 protein: CASSEQGGTDTQYF; CDR3 DNA: TGTGCCAGCAGTGAACAGGGTGGCACAGATACGCAGTATTTT
clone size: NA; D gene: NA; V gene: TRBV2; J gene: TRBJ1-2; CDR3 length: 13; CDR3 protein: CASRTPGQHGYTF; CDR3 DNA: TGTGCCAGCAGGACACCGGGACAACATGGCTACACCTTC
clone size: NA; D gene: TRBD1; V gene: TRBV5-4; J gene: TRBJ2-7; CDR3 length: 15; CDR3 protein: CASSLGQGISYEQYF; CDR3 DNA: TGTGCCAGCAGCTTGGGACAGGGCATTTCATACGAGCAGTACTTC
clone size: once; D gene: TRBD1; V gene: TRBV5-1; J gene: TRBJ1-1; CDR3 length: 13; CDR3 protein: CASKTGVTTEAFF; CDR3 DNA: TGCGCCAGCAAGACAGGGGTCACCACTGAAGCTTTCTTT
clone size: few; D gene: NA; V gene: TRBV19; J gene: TRBJ1-5; CDR3 length: 14; CDR3 protein: CASSMWGPNQPQHF; CDR3 DNA: TGTGCCAGTAGTATGTGGGGGCCGAATCAGCCCCAGCATTTT
clone size: NA; D gene: TRBD1; V gene: TRBV7-9; J gene: TRBJ2-1; CDR3 length: 14; CDR3 protein: CASSSADRPNEQFF; CDR3 DNA: TGTGCCAGCAGCTCCGCGGACAGGCCCAATGAGCAGTTCTTC
clone size: NA; D gene: TRBD2; V gene: TRBV5-5; J gene: TRBJ2-1; CDR3 length: 15; CDR3 protein: CASRRTSGGINEQFF; CDR3 DNA: TGTGCCAGCAGACGAACTAGCGGGGGTATCAATGAGCAGTTCTTC
clone size: NA; D gene: NA; V gene: TRBV18; J gene: TRBJ1-1; CDR3 length: 14; CDR3 protein: CASSPPSVVTEAFF; CDR3 DNA: TGTGCCAGCTCACCACCCAGCGTCGTCACTGAAGCTTTCTTT
clone size: NA; D gene: NA; V gene: TRBV13; J gene: TRBJ2-1; CDR3 length: 15; CDR3 protein: CASSSGLTDYNEQFF; CDR3 DNA: TGTGCCAGCAGCTCGGGGTTAACAGACTACAATGAGCAGTTCTTC
clone size: NA; D gene: NA; V gene: TRBV7-2; J gene: TRBJ2-7; CDR3 length: 14; CDR3 protein: CASSSEGNSYEQYF; CDR3 DNA: TGTGCCAGCAGCTCGGAGGGGAACTCCTACGAGCAGTACTTC
clone size: NA; D gene: TRBD2; V gene: TRBV10-3; J gene: TRBJ2-1; CDR3 length: 16; CDR3 protein: CAISESSGGAYNEQFF; CDR3 DNA: TGTGCCATCAGTGAGTCTAGCGGGGGGGCTTACAATGAGCAGTTCTTC
clone size: NA; D gene: NA; V gene: TRBV7-2; J gene: TRBJ1-2; CDR3 length: 13; CDR3 protein: CASSPPIYRGYTF; CDR3 DNA: TGTGCCAGCAGCCCTCCAATCTACCGCGGCTACACCTTC
clone size: NA; D gene: NA; V gene: TRBV27; J gene: TRBJ1-2; CDR3 length: 13; CDR3 protein: CASSFDSDYGYTF; CDR3 DNA: TGTGCCAGCAGTTTTGACAGCGACTATGGCTACACCTTC
clone size: NA; D gene: TRBD2; V gene: TRBV2; J gene: TRBJ2-3; CDR3 length: 16; CDR3 protein: CASSSGLAGGRGTQYF; CDR3 DNA: TGTGCCAGCAGTTCTGGACTAGCGGGGGGCCGGGGTACGCAGTATTTT
clone size: once; D gene: NA; V gene: TRBV5-1; J gene: TRBJ1-2; CDR3 length: 14; CDR3 protein: CATGTGGTDFGYTF; CDR3 DNA: TGCGCCACCGGGACTGGGGGGACTGACTTTGGCTACACCTTC